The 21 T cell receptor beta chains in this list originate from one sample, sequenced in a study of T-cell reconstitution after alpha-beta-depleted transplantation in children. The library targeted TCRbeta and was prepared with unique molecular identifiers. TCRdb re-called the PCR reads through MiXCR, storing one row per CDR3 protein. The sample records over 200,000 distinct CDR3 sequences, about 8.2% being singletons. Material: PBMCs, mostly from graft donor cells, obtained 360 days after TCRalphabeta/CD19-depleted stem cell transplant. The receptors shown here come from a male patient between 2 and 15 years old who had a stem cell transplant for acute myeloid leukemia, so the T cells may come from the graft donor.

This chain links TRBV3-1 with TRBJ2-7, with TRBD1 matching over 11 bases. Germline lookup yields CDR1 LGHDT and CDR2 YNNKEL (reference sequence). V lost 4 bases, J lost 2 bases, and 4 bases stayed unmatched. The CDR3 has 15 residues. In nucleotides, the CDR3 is TGTGCCAGCAGCCGTGGGACAGGGGGTCCCTACGAGCAGTACTTC. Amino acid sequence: CASSRGTGGPYEQYF.

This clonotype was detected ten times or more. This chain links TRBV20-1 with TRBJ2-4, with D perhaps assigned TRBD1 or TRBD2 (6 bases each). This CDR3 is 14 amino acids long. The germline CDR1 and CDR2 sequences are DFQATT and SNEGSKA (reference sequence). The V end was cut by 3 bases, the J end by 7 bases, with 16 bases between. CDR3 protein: CSASLQRRGNIQYF. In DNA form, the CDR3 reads TGCAGTGCTAGTTTACAGCGGAGGGGGAACATTCAGTACTTC.

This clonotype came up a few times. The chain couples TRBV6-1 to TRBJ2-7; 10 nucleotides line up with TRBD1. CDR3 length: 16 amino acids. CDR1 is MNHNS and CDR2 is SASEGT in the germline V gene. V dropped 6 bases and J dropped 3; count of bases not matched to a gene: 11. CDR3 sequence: CASRTRDRGNFYEQYF. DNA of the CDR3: TGTGCCAGCAGAACCAGGGACAGGGGAAATTTCTACGAGCAGTACTTC.

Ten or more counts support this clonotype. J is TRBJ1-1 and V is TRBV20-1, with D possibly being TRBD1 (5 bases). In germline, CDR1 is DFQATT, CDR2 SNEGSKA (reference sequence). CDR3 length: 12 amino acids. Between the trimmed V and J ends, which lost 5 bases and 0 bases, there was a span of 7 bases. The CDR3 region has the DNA TGCAGTGCTGGGGGAGTGAACACTGAAGCTTTCTTT. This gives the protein CSAGGVNTEAFF.

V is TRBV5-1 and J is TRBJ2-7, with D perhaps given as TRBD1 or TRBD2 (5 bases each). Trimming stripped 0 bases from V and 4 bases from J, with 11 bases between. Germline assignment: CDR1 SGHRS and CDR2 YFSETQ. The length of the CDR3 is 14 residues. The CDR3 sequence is CASSLVGREYEQYF. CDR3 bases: TGCGCCAGCAGCTTGGTCGGCAGGGAGTACGAGCAGTACTTC.

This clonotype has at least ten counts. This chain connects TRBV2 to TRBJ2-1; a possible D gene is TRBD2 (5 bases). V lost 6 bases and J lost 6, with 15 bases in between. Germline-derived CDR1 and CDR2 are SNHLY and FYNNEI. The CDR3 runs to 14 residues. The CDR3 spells CASRRNSDSNEQFF. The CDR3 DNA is TGTGCCAGCAGAAGAAACTCGGACTCCAATGAGCAGTTCTTC.

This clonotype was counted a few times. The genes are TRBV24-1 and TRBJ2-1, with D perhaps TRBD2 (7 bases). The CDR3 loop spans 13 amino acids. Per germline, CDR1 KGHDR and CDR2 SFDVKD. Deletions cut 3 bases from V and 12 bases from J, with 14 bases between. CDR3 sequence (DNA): TGTGCCACCAGTGATGAGAAAGGGGGGGGGCAGTTCTTC. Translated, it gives CATSDEKGGGQFF.

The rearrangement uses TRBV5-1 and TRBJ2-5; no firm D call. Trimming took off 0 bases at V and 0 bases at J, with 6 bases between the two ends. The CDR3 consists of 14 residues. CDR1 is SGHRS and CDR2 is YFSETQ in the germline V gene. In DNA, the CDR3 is TGCGCCAGCAGCTTGGTGTCCGACCAAGAGACCCAGTACTTC. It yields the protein CASSLVSDQETQYF.

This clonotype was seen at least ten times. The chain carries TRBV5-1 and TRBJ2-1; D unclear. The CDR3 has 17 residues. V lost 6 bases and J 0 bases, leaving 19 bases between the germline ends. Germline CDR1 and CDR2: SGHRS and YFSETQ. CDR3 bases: TGCGCCAGCACCTCCCTGACGTCCTGGAGCTCCTACAATGAGCAGTTCTTC. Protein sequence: CASTSLTSWSSYNEQFF.

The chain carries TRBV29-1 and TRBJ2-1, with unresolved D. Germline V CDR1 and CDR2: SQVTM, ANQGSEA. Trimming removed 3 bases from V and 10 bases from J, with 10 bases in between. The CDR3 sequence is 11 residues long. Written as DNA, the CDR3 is TGCAGCGTTGACGGGTTAAGCGAGCAGTTCTTC. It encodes CSVDGLSEQFF.

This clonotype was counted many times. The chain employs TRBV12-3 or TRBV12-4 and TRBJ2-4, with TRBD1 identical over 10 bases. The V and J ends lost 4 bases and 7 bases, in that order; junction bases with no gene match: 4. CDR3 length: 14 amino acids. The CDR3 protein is CASSSGQGRNIQYF. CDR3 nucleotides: TGTGCCAGCAGTTCGGGACAGGGGAGGAACATTCAGTACTTC.

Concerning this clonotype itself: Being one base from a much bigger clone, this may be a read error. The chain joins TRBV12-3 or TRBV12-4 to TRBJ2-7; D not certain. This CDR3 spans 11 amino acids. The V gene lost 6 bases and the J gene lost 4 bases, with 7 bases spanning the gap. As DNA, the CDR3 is TGTGCCAGCAGACTACAGTACGAGCAGTACTTC. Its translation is CASRLQYEQYF.

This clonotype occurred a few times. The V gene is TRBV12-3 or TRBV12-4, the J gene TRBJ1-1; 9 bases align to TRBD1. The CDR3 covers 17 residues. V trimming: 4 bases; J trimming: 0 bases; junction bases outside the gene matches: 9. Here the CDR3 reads CASSSPGQGRLNTEAFF. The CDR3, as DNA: TGTGCCAGCAGTTCCCCAGGACAGGGGCGCCTGAACACTGAAGCTTTCTTT.

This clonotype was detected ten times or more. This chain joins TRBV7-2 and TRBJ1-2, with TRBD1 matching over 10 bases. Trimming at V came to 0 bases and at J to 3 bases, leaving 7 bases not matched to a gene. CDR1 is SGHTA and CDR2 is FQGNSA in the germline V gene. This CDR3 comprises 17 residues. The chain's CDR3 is CASSLAPGQGGYYGYTF. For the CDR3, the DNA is TGTGCCAGCAGCTTAGCGCCCGGACAGGGGGGATACTATGGCTACACCTTC.

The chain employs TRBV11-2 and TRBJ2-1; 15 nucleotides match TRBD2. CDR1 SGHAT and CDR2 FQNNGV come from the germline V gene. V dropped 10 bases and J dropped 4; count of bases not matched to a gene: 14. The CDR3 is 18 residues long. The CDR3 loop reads CATSPRTSGGAGYNEQFF. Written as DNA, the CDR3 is TGTGCCACCTCGCCGAGGACTAGCGGGGGGGCGGGGTACAATGAGCAGTTCTTC.

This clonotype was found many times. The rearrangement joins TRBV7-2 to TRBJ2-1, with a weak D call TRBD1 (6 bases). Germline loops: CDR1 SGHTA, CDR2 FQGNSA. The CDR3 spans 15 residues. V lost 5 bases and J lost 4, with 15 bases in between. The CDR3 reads CASSPKWGLYNEQFF. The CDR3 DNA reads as TGTGCCAGCAGCCCAAAGTGGGGGCTTTACAATGAGCAGTTCTTC.

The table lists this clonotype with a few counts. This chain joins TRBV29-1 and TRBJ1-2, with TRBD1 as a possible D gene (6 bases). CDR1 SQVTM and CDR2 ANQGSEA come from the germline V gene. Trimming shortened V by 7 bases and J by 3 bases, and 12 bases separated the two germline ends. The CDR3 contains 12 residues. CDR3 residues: CSAWRGDYGYTF. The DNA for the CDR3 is TGCAGCGCCTGGAGGGGGGACTATGGCTACACCTTC.

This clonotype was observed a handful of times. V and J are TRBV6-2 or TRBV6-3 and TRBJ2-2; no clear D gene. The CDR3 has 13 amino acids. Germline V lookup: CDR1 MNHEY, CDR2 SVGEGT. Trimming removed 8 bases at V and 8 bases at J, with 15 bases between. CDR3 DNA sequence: TGTGCCAGCCGGGTAACCGATTTGGGGGAGCTGTTTTTT. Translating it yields CASRVTDLGELFF.

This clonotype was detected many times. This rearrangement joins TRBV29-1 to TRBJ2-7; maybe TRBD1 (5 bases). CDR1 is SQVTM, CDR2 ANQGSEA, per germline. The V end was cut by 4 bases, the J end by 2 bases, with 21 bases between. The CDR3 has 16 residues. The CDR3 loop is CSVGSFGTGPAYEQYF. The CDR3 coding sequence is TGCAGCGTTGGAAGTTTTGGAACAGGCCCCGCCTACGAGCAGTACTTC.

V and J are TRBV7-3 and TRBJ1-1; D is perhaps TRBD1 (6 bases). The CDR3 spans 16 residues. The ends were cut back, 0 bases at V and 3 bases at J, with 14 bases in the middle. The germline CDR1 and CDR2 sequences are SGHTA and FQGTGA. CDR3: CASSLTPDRTYTEAFF. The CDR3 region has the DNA TGTGCCAGCAGCTTAACCCCCGACAGGACGTACACTGAAGCTTTCTTT.

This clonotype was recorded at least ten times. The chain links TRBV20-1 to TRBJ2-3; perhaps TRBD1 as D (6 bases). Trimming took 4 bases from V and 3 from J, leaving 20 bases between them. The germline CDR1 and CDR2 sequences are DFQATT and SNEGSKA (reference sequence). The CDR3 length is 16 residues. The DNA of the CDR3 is TGCAGTGCTATACCCCTTAAAGGGGGACCGACAGATACGCAGTATTTT. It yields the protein CSAIPLKGGPTDTQYF.